This T cell receptor beta chain was sequenced for a study of long-term antiretroviral therapy in people with HIV. Remarks on this clone: Its specificity is not known.

The authors ran the immunoSEQ assay, v3.0, at survey level. It was 40,000-50,000 T-cell genomes per sample that sequencing targeted. Profiling relied on immunoSEQ multiplex PCR, and the TCRdb table lists in-frame clones only, not all of them. The sample holds 27,000 or so clones, 65% to 85% seen once. Study observations and caveats: HIV repertoires had narrower CDR3 length ranges than controls. Therapy changes, viral resistance and ART adherence were not documented in the available data.

V lost 0 bases and J lost 2, with 7 bases in between. The CDR3 runs to 14 residues. The V gene's germline CDR1 is SGHTA and CDR2 FQGNSA. At least one PBMC sample before ART and at least two after were required. Sequencing used unsorted PBMCs, obtained 0.8 years before starting antiretroviral therapy. This chain joins TRBV7-2 and TRBJ1-1; D remains unclear. The sequence was obtained from a man between 18 and 29 years old with HIV. The CDR3 protein is CASSLALRNTEAFF. The CDR3 nucleotides are TGTGCCAGCAGCTTAGCTCTCAGAAACACTGAAGCTTTCTTT.